The 8 T cell receptor beta chains below were found in one sample sequenced in a study of cytomegalovirus exposure and HLA in healthy donors. The PCR was carried out with 60 Vbeta primers and 13 Jbeta primers. Assay used: immunoSEQ multiplex PCR; TCRdb lists only in-frame clones, some missing. This sample yields roughly 160,000 clones, of which over 70% are seen a single time; over 3% belongs to the top ten. The material sequenced was PBMCs. The receptors shown here come from a woman between 45 and 60 years old in good health and CMV-seropositive.

Turning to this clone: Other DNA sequences within the sample encode an identical CDR3. The chain has TRBV28 and TRBJ2-5; 9 bases match TRBD2. With 5 bases clipped from V and 4 bases from J, the junction kept 8 bases outside the gene matches. CDR1 and CDR2 from the germline V gene are MDHEN and SYDVKM. This CDR3 has 15 amino acids. The CDR3 nucleotides are TGTGCCAGCAGTCCCCTCGCGGGGGGGTTAGAGACCCAGTACTTC. It specifies CASSPLAGGLETQYF.

V is TRBV28 and J is TRBJ2-1, with 7 bases fitting TRBD2. Germline loops: CDR1 MDHEN, CDR2 SYDVKM. Trimming removed 5 bases from V and 8 bases from J; junction bases left unmatched: 18. This CDR3 is 17 amino acids long. CDR3: CASSPPLRLAVRYEQFF. The CDR3 coding sequence is TGTGCCAGCAGTCCCCCCCTACGGCTAGCGGTCCGGTATGAGCAGTTCTTC.

The chain links TRBV11-2 to TRBJ2-5; 7 bases are shared with TRBD2. In germline, CDR1 is SGHAT, CDR2 FQNNGV. The trim removed 4 bases at V and 7 bases at J, leaving 9 bases unmatched. The CDR3 contains 14 residues. The CDR3 nucleotides read TGTGCCAGCAGCTCTTTAACCCCGGGGGGGACCCAGTACTTC. The encoded protein is CASSSLTPGGTQYF.

The chain is built from TRBV9 and TRBJ2-1; TRBD2 aligns across 11 bases. The V and J ends lost 3 bases and 6 bases, in that order; junction bases with no gene match: 8. Germline CDR1 is SGDLS and CDR2 is YYNGEE. This CDR3 comprises 16 residues. In nucleotides, the CDR3 is TGTGCCAGCAGCGCGAAACTAGCGGGAGTAACCAATGAGCAGTTCTTC. Its translation: CASSAKLAGVTNEQFF.

This CDR3 reads CASSYRGFGETQYF. DNA for the CDR3: TGTGCCAGCAGCTACAGGGGATTTGGGGAGACCCAGTACTTC. The V and J genes are TRBV5-6 and TRBJ2-5; 7 bases match TRBD1. J lost 5 bases, V lost 3 bases, and 7 bases had no gene match. Germline V gene lookup returns CDR1 SGHDT and CDR2 YYEEEE. The CDR3 contains 14 residues.

Only a few counts were recorded for this clone. The rearrangement links TRBV28 to TRBJ1-1, with D unresolved. The CDR3 is made up of 20 amino acids. From germline, CDR1 is MDHEN and CDR2 SYDVKM. V lost 1 base and J 5 bases, leaving 29 bases between the germline ends. The CDR3: CASSLSHLWGVEPPGTEAFF. The CDR3, as DNA: TGTGCCAGCAGTTTATCCCATCTGTGGGGAGTGGAACCCCCTGGAACTGAAGCTTTCTTT.

The J gene is TRBJ2-3, the V gene TRBV7-9; 12 positions agree with TRBD2. The CDR3 totals 15 residues. J lost 3 bases, V lost 3 bases, and 1 base had no gene match. Germline V gene data show CDR1 as SEHNR and CDR2 as FQNEAQ (reference sequence). The CDR3 reads CASSLTSGRTDTQYF. The DNA of the CDR3 is TGTGCCAGCAGCTTGACTAGCGGGAGAACAGATACGCAGTATTTT.

CDR3 protein: CATSFVANTEAFF. In DNA form, the CDR3 reads TGTGCCACCAGTTTCGTGGCGAACACTGAAGCTTTCTTT. The V call is TRBV7-3, the J call TRBJ1-1; D is unclear. CDR1 is SGHTA, CDR2 FQGTGA, per germline. The CDR3 loop spans 13 amino acids. Trimming shortened V by 10 bases and J by 1 base, and 13 bases separated the two germline ends.